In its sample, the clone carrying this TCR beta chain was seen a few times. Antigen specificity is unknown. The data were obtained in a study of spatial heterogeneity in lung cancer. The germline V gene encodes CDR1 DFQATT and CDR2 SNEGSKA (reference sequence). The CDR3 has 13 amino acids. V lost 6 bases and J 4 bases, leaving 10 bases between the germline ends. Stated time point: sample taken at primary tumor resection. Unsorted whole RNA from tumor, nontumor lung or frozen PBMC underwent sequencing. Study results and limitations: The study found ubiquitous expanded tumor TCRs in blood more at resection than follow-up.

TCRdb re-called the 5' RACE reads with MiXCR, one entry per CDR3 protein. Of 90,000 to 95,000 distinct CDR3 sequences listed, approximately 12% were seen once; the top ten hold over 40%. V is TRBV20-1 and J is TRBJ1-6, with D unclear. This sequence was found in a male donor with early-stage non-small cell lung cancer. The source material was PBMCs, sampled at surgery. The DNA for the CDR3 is TGCAGTGCCCGCTACGGGTATAATTCACCCCTCCACTTT. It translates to CSARYGYNSPLHF.